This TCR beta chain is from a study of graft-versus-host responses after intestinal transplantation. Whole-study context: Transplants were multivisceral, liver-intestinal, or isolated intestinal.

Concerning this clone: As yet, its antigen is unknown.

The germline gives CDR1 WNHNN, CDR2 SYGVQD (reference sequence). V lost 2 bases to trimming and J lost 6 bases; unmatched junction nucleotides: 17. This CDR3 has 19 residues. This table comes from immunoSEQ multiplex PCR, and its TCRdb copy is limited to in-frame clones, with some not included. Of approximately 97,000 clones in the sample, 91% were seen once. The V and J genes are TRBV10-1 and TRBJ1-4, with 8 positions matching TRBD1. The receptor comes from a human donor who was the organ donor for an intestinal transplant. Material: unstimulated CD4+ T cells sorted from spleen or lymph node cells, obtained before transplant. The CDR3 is CASSEPGQVILRGDEKLFF. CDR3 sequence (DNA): TGCGCCAGCAGTGAGCCGGGACAGGTGATTCTGCGAGGTGATGAAAAACTGTTTTTT.